The sequence of this TCR beta chain was determined in a study of blood T cells in healthy people across ages. Sample-barcoded 5' priming and a J-beta primer mix drove a second PCR of roughly 7 to 11 cycles. TCRdb re-called the 5' RACE reads through MiXCR, storing one row per CDR3 protein. The table records 900,000 to 950,000 distinct CDR3 sequences, roughly 29% of them present only once. This CDR3 comprises 14 residues. V lost 4 bases, J lost 2 bases, and 11 bases lay in between. The data were also submitted as part of a second study, on T cells of mothers and their children.

The sequence came from a woman aged 40 to 50 in good health. The V gene is TRBV12-3 or TRBV12-4, the J gene TRBJ1-2; a weak D match, TRBD1 (5 bases). The sample consisted of blood. CDR3 sequence: CASSSTTVNYGYTF. The CDR3 DNA is TGTGCCAGCAGTTCGACGACAGTGAACTATGGCTACACCTTC.